A single T cell receptor (beta chain) is shown here with its context. Its specificity is unknown. The protocol was immunoSEQ multiplex PCR, while the TCRdb copy is restricted to in-frame clones and leaves out a portion. The sample has 300,000 to 350,000 clones; under 90% are singletons. This specimen comes from a study of Ad26.COV2.S vaccination and SARS-CoV-2 variants. Study as a whole: The donor belonged to the COV1001 Ad26.COV2.S trial arm. Donor got 5x10^10 or 1x10^11 viral particles of Ad26.COV2.S.

This CDR3 spans 15 amino acids. With 8 bases clipped from V and 9 bases from J, the junction kept 17 bases outside the gene matches. Germline V lookup: CDR1 KGHDR, CDR2 SFDVKD. Documented treatment: some 20 received Ad26.COV2.S at low or high dose, single or two shots; 5 received placebo; per-sample allocation not given. Sampling occurred on day 63 after the first vaccine or placebo injection. Study-level points and caveats: Participants given vaccine showed non-spike TCR breadth similar to that of placebo recipients.

This chain links TRBV24-1 with TRBJ2-7; 8 bases map to TRBD2. This TCR was sampled from a person between 18 and 60 years old who received the Ad26.COV2.S COVID-19 vaccine or a placebo. This specimen consisted of peripheral blood, obtained in a trial of Ad26.COV2.S vaccine versus placebo. CDR3 sequence reads: CATNLTSGPPIAQYV. The DNA for the CDR3 is TGTGCCACCAACTTAACTAGCGGCCCCCCAATCGCGCAGTACGTC.